The 27 T cell receptor beta chains given below trace back to one sample, sequenced in a study of cytomegalovirus exposure and HLA in healthy donors. The PCR contained 60 Vbeta and 13 Jbeta primers. The data were produced by immunoSEQ multiplex PCR, yet TCRdb's version contains in-frame clones alone and is incomplete. The table includes around 62,000 clones, 60% to 85% detected once. The material sequenced was PBMCs. Receptors originate from a male donor in good health and CMV-seropositive.

The V and J genes are TRBV4-2 and TRBJ2-5, with D hard to call. The DNA end is more similar to TRBJ2-7, so the J call may be wrong. The CDR3 consists of 16 residues. Germline CDR1 is LGHNA and CDR2 is YNFKEQ. The CDR3 DNA sequence: TGTGCCAGCAGCCCCAAGGAAACGGGTCTCTCCTACGAGCAGTACTTC. The encoded protein is CASSPKETGLSYEQYF.

The V and J genes are TRBV20-1 and TRBJ2-3, with 7 nucleotides matching TRBD1. The CDR3 covers 11 residues. V trimming: 7 bases; J trimming: 5 bases; junction bases outside the gene matches: 3. The germline V gene encodes CDR1 DFQATT and CDR2 SNEGSKA (reference sequence). DNA for the CDR3: TGCAGTGAATACAGGGGAGATACGCAGTATTTT. This encodes CSEYRGDTQYF.

This clone has just one count. This chain connects TRBV19 to TRBJ1-5; the D gene is possibly TRBD1 (5 bases). V lost 5 bases and J 4 bases, leaving 9 bases between the germline ends. The CDR3 covers 13 residues. Looked up from germline, CDR1 is LNHDA and CDR2 is SQIVND (reference sequence). The CDR3 sequence: CASSPKGNQPQHF. The CDR3 DNA is TGTGCCAGTAGTCCGAAGGGGAATCAGCCCCAGCATTTT. Full variable domain (missing parts from reference TRBV19 and TRBJ1-5): DGGITQSPKYLFRKEGQNVTLSCEQNLNHDAMYWYRQDPGQGLRLIYYSQIVNDFQKGDIAEGYSVSREKKESFPLTVTSAQKNPTAFYLCASSPKGNQPQHFGDGTRLSIL.

The chain joins TRBV7-8 to TRBJ1-5; the match to TRBD1 covers 9 bases. Germline trimming cut 5 bases from V and 7 bases from J; bases unmatched to any gene: 6. Germline V lookup: CDR1 SGHVS, CDR2 FQNEAQ. The CDR3 contains 14 residues. The CDR3 loop is CASSTRDRVQPQHF. CDR3 nucleotide sequence: TGTGCCAGCAGCACCCGGGACAGGGTGCAGCCCCAGCATTTT.

The chain carries TRBV28 and TRBJ1-2; D remains unclear. The V and J ends lost 5 bases and 5 bases respectively, with 9 bases between them. CDR3 length: 12 amino acids. From germline, CDR1 is MDHEN and CDR2 SYDVKM. The CDR3 DNA sequence: TGTGCCAGCAGTCTCGGGGATTATGGCTACACCTTC. The encoded protein is CASSLGDYGYTF.

The chain links TRBV5-4 to TRBJ1-2; a weak D match, TRBD1 (6 bases). The CDR3 covers 13 residues. Trimming left V 5 bases short and J 10 bases short, with 18 bases between. CDR1 and CDR2 (germline): SGHNT, YYREEE (reference sequence). The CDR3 here is CASRPGHKADYTF. DNA for the CDR3: TGTGCCAGCAGGCCGGGACATAAAGCTGACTACACCTTC. Based on the CDR3 plus reference TRBV5-4 and TRBJ1-2, the full variable domain is ETGVTQSPTHLIKTRGQQVTLRCSSQSGHNTVSWYQQALGQGPQFIFQYYREEENGRGNFPPRFSGLQFPNYSSELNVNALELDDSALYLCASRPGHKADYTFGSGTRLTVV.

A few counts support this clone. V is TRBV6-1 and J is TRBJ2-2; D gene unclear. The CDR3 sequence is 14 residues long. Germline V gene sequence: CDR1 MNHNS, CDR2 SASEGT. V lost 4 bases, J lost 1 base, and 7 bases lay in between. This CDR3 is CASSASLNTGELFF. CDR3 nucleotides: TGTGCCAGCAGTGCCTCCTTGAACACCGGGGAGCTGTTTTTT.

The rearrangement links TRBV19 to TRBJ1-1, with 7 bases identical to TRBD1. V lost 3 bases, J lost 3 bases, and 4 bases stayed unmatched. This CDR3 is 14 amino acids long. Germline CDR1 LNHDA, CDR2 SQIVND (reference sequence). This CDR3 reads CASSMNRGYTEAFF. As DNA, the CDR3 is TGTGCCAGTAGTATGAACAGGGGTTACACTGAAGCTTTCTTT. The full variable domain, with the rest looked up from reference TRBV19 and TRBJ1-1, is DGGITQSPKYLFRKEGQNVTLSCEQNLNHDAMYWYRQDPGQGLRLIYYSQIVNDFQKGDIAEGYSVSREKKESFPLTVTSAQKNPTAFYLCASSMNRGYTEAFFGQGTRLTVV.

The J gene is TRBJ1-2, the V gene TRBV19; 10 nucleotides line up with TRBD1. Germline V gene sequence: CDR1 LNHDA, CDR2 SQIVND (reference sequence). V shed 10 bases and J 7 bases; nucleotides not matched to a gene: 9. CDR3 size: 13 residues. In DNA, the CDR3 is TGTGCCACCCGCGGGACAGGGGTTTTTGGCTACACCTTC. This encodes CATRGTGVFGYTF.

J is TRBJ2-3 and V is TRBV7-2, with D perhaps matching TRBD2 (6 bases). From germline, CDR1 is SGHTA and CDR2 FQGNSA. Trimming stripped 5 bases from V and 2 bases from J, with 14 bases between. The CDR3 is made up of 15 amino acids. The CDR3 here is CASSPGPGDTDTQYF. The DNA for the CDR3 is TGTGCCAGCAGCCCGGGGCCGGGAGACACAGATACGCAGTATTTT.

This chain links TRBV9 with TRBJ1-1, with 9 bases identical to TRBD1. J gave up 10 bases and V 0 bases, and 10 bases lay outside the gene matches. This CDR3 is built from 15 residues. Germline V gene lookup returns CDR1 SGDLS and CDR2 YYNGEE. The CDR3 sequence is CASSVGVGTGQAAFF. The CDR3, as DNA: TGTGCCAGCAGCGTAGGAGTCGGGACAGGGCAGGCAGCTTTCTTT.

The rearrangement joins TRBV7-9 to TRBJ1-1, with 8 bases aligning to TRBD1. The germline gives CDR1 SEHNR, CDR2 FQNEAQ (reference sequence). Trimming removed 5 bases from V and 4 bases from J; junction bases left unmatched: 9. The CDR3 totals 15 residues. The CDR3 sequence: CASSLQTGVSTEAFF. CDR3 DNA: TGTGCCAGCAGCCTACAGACAGGGGTCAGCACTGAAGCTTTCTTT.

This clone has just a few counts. This rearrangement joins TRBV7-2 to TRBJ2-3, with a tentative D call TRBD2 (7 bases). Trimming removed 4 bases at V and 0 bases at J, with 14 bases between. Germline V gene lookup returns CDR1 SGHTA and CDR2 FQGNSA. This CDR3 is 16 amino acids long. CDR3 residues: CASSSRGRGSTDTQYF. The CDR3, as DNA: TGTGCCAGCAGCTCCCGGGGGCGGGGGAGCACAGATACGCAGTATTTT.

This chain uses TRBV4-3 with TRBJ2-5, with D hard to call. Judging by the DNA end, TRBJ2-7 fits better; the J call may be wrong. Germline V CDR1 and CDR2: LGHNA, YSLEER. The CDR3 extends over 14 amino acids. CDR3: CASSAETFSYEQYF. The CDR3 DNA is TGCGCCAGCAGCGCGGAGACGTTTTCCTACGAGCAGTACTTC.

V is TRBV27 and J is TRBJ2-1; TRBD1 is a possible D gene (5 bases). Germline lookup yields CDR1 MNHEY and CDR2 SMNVEV (reference sequence). This CDR3 region has 14 residues. With 5 bases removed from V and 8 bases from J, the gap between germline ends came to 16 bases. CDR3 coding DNA: TGTGCCAGCAGTATACAGGACCTCATTGATGAGCAGTTCTTC. It specifies CASSIQDLIDEQFF.

This chain links TRBV19 with TRBJ1-1, with 7 bases aligning to TRBD1. The CDR3 length is 14 residues. The V gene's germline CDR1 is LNHDA and CDR2 SQIVND (reference sequence). Trimming cost V 6 bases and J 4 bases; bases outside gene matches: 8. The CDR3 DNA follows: TGTGCCAGTAGGTTTGGGGCAGGGGGCACTGAAGCTTTCTTT. This codes for CASRFGAGGTEAFF.

J is TRBJ2-1 and V is TRBV5-4, with D uncertain. CDR3 length: 13 amino acids. CDR1 SGHNT and CDR2 YYREEE come from the germline V gene (reference sequence). V was clipped by 4 bases and J by 4 bases, with 9 bases between them. The CDR3 nucleotides are TGTGCCAGCAGCCTATCCGGGTACAATGAGCAGTTCTTC. It yields the protein CASSLSGYNEQFF.

The rearrangement uses TRBV18 and TRBJ1-5; tentative D call: TRBD1 (5 bases). CDR1 is KGHSH, CDR2 LQKENI, per germline. V was shortened by 3 bases and J by 9 bases, with 15 bases between the two germline ends. This CDR3 is 14 amino acids long. CDR3 amino acids: CASSPGNRSPPQHF. The CDR3 nucleotides read TGTGCCAGCTCACCGGGGAACAGGTCTCCGCCCCAGCATTTT.

The CDR3, as DNA: TGTGCCAGCAGCCCAGGGACTGCCTCCTCCGAGTACTTC. Its translation is CASSPGTASSEYF. The rearrangement joins TRBV5-5 to TRBJ2-7, with D perhaps TRBD2 (6 bases). CDR3 length: 13 amino acids. Trimming removed 4 bases from V and 11 bases from J, with 19 bases in between. Germline V gene data show CDR1 as SGHKS and CDR2 as YYEKEE (reference sequence).

The chain carries TRBV5-1 and TRBJ2-2, with a weak D call TRBD2 (6 bases). V gave up 4 bases and J gave up 0 bases, with 10 bases separating them. Germline V gene data show CDR1 as SGHRS and CDR2 as YFSETQ. The CDR3 contains 15 residues. CDR3 sequence (DNA): TGCGCCAGCAGCCGGGAGAGTGCGAACACCGGGGAGCTGTTTTTT. It translates to CASSRESANTGELFF.

This chain uses TRBV27 with TRBJ2-7; 7 bases align to TRBD1. This CDR3 has 12 amino acids. V shed 6 bases and J 4 bases; nucleotides not matched to a gene: 3. CDR1 MNHEY and CDR2 SMNVEV come from the germline V gene (reference sequence). The CDR3 spells CASSLDRYEQYF. The CDR3 nucleotides read TGTGCCAGCAGCTTGGACAGGTACGAGCAGTACTTC.

The chain employs TRBV7-3 and TRBJ2-7, with TRBD1 matching over 9 bases. CDR1 is SGHTA and CDR2 is FQGTGA in the germline V gene. This CDR3 has 14 residues. Trimming at V came to 5 bases and at J to 3 bases, leaving 5 bases not matched to a gene. This CDR3 is CASSAGTGNYEQYF. Here the CDR3 DNA reads TGTGCCAGCAGCGCGGGGACAGGGAACTACGAGCAGTACTTC.

The chain uses TRBV6-6 and TRBJ1-1, with no clear D. Between the trimmed V and J ends, which lost 0 bases and 1 base, there was a span of 6 bases. This CDR3 is built from 14 residues. Germline lookup yields CDR1 MNHNY and CDR2 SVGAGI (reference sequence). In DNA, the CDR3 is TGTGCCAGCAGTTACTCTCCCGGGAACACTGAAGCTTTCTTT. It encodes CASSYSPGNTEAFF.

The rearrangement links TRBV12-5 to TRBJ1-6; tentatively, D is TRBD1 (5 bases). With 7 bases removed from V and 6 bases from J, the gap between germline ends came to 7 bases. CDR3 length: 12 residues. Germline CDR1 reads LGHNT; CDR2 reads FRNRAP. CDR3 sequence reads: CASAGGNSPLHF. Here the CDR3 DNA reads TGTGCTAGTGCCGGGGGTAATTCACCCCTCCACTTT. Full variable domain (remainder filled in from reference TRBV12-5 and TRBJ1-6): DARVTQTPRHKVTEMGQEVTMRCQPILGHNTVFWYRQTMMQGLELLAYFRNRAPLDDSGMPKDRFSAEMPDATLATLKIQPSEPRDSAVYFCASAGGNSPLHFGNGTRLTVT.

This clone was observed a handful of times. V usage is TRBV6-4 and J usage is TRBJ1-1; D call uncertain. Trimming removed 0 bases from V and 0 bases from J, with 8 bases in between. The CDR3 is made up of 15 amino acids. Germline CDR1 and CDR2: MRHNA and SNTAGT. The CDR3: CASSDSKRVNTEAFF. CDR3 DNA sequence: TGTGCCAGCAGTGACTCGAAGCGGGTGAACACTGAAGCTTTCTTT.

This clone showed up just a few times. This rearrangement joins TRBV30 to TRBJ1-5, with TRBD1 matching 9 bases. Losses at the gene ends were 2 bases for V and 3 bases for J; bases not matched to a gene: 8. The CDR3 runs to 16 residues. Germline loops: CDR1 GTSNPN, CDR2 SVGIG (reference sequence). Here the CDR3 reads CAWSPSGQGFNQPQHF. The CDR3 nucleotides are TGTGCCTGGAGTCCTTCAGGACAGGGGTTCAATCAGCCCCAGCATTTT.

The rearrangement links TRBV27 to TRBJ2-5; 9 bases are shared with TRBD2. With V trimmed by 5 bases and J by 1 base, 14 bases remained unmatched. The germline V gene encodes CDR1 MNHEY and CDR2 SMNVEV (reference sequence). This CDR3 contains 18 residues. Written as DNA, the CDR3 is TGTGCCAGCAGTCCCCTCGGCGGGGGCGGGGGGGCCCAAGAGACCCAGTACTTC. Translated, it gives CASSPLGGGGGAQETQYF.